This T cell receptor beta chain comes out of a study of multiple sclerosis patients with progressive multifocal leukoencephalopathy. Time point meaning: time of PML onset. The V segment lost 5 bases and the J segment 2 bases; nucleotides outside the gene matches: 5. Looked up from germline, CDR1 is MNHEY and CDR2 is SMNVEV (reference sequence). The CDR3 has 14 amino acids. Profiling relied on immunoSEQ multiplex PCR, and the TCRdb table lists in-frame clones only, not all of them. The table shows about 30,000 clones, with more than 85% occurring only once. The chain recombines TRBV27 with TRBJ2-7; 8 positions match TRBD2. Sequenced here: PBMCs, sampled from a patient treated with natalizumab. The clonotype comes from a human donor with progressive multifocal leukoencephalopathy. CDR3 coding DNA: TGTGCCAGCAGTCCTTGGACTAGCCCCTACGAGCAGTACTTC. Amino acid sequence: CASSPWTSPYEQYF.